The 30 T cell receptor beta chains listed next were all sequenced from one sample in a study of T cell changes during pregnancy in multiple sclerosis (dated by TCRdb to between 2018 and 2021). The library relied on the immunoSEQ multiplex PCR assay. TCRdb carries this immuneACCESS record with in-frame sequences only. Its versions omit some clonotypes, under half of them owing to an unresolved V gene in the studies checked, with the rest unexplained. The sample includes some 74,000 clones, with approximately 92% observed a single time. The top ten clones comprise approximately 2.4% of the sample. Sequenced here: peripheral blood, sampled before pregnancy. Source of these receptors: a female donor with multiple sclerosis, enrolled in a pregnancy study.

The rearrangement uses TRBV5-1 and TRBJ1-1, with D possibly matching TRBD1 (5 bases). Germline CDR1 reads SGHRS; CDR2 reads YFSETQ. CDR3 length: 14 amino acids. V lost 5 bases to trimming and J lost 3 bases, with 14 bases between them. The CDR3 DNA reads as TGCGCCAGCAGTCTACAGGAGCGTCACACTGAAGCTTTCTTT. Translating gives CASSLQERHTEAFF.

This rearrangement joins TRBV5-8 to TRBJ2-1, with a tentative D call TRBD2 (5 bases). CDR3 size: 18 residues. Germline CDR1 SGHTS, CDR2 YDEGEE. Trimming left V 0 bases short and J 0 bases short, with 16 bases between. The CDR3 loop is CASSLGRKTSGSYNEQFF. The CDR3, as DNA: TGTGCCAGCAGCTTGGGTCGGAAAACTAGTGGCTCCTACAATGAGCAGTTCTTC.

J is TRBJ2-3 and V is TRBV15, with 14 positions matching TRBD2. The CDR3 extends over 18 amino acids. Germline V lookup: CDR1 LNHNV, CDR2 YYDKDF (reference sequence). V dropped 1 base and J dropped 6; count of bases not matched to a gene: 9. CDR3 coding DNA: TGTGCCACCAGCAGAGTGGGGACTAGCGGGAGAGGAGGGGATACGCAGTATTTT. This sequence encodes CATSRVGTSGRGGDTQYF.

J is TRBJ2-7 and V is TRBV28, with TRBD1 identical over 9 bases. Germline V gives CDR1 MDHEN, CDR2 SYDVKM. V lost 5 bases to trimming and J lost 5 bases; unmatched junction nucleotides: 13. The CDR3 length is 16 residues. This chain's CDR3 is CASSPGQGSGWDEQYF. The DNA for the CDR3 is TGTGCCAGCAGTCCGGGACAGGGTAGTGGATGGGACGAGCAGTACTTC.

The CDR3 sequence: CASSQVMGLAGNTGELFF. For the CDR3, the DNA is TGCGCCAGCAGCCAAGTGATGGGACTAGCGGGAAACACCGGGGAGCTGTTTTTT. This sequence joins TRBV4-1 and TRBJ2-2, with 13 bases matching TRBD2. Germline V gives CDR1 MGHRA, CDR2 YSYEKL. This CDR3 is 18 amino acids long. V lost 1 base, J lost 2 bases, and 4 bases stayed unmatched.

The rearrangement joins TRBV28 to TRBJ2-2, with TRBD2 matching over 14 bases. Germline lookup yields CDR1 MDHEN and CDR2 SYDVKM. The CDR3 sequence is 17 residues long. V gave up 3 bases and J gave up 7 bases; unmatched junction bases: 7. The CDR3 sequence is CASSFGTSGSFSGELFF. The CDR3 nucleotides are TGTGCCAGCAGTTTCGGGACTAGCGGGAGTTTTAGCGGGGAGCTGTTTTTT.

In nucleotides, the CDR3 is TGTGCCAGCAGCTTAGGGGGGGCGCGGGGGACTGAAGCTTTCTTT. Protein: CASSLGGARGTEAFF. The chain uses TRBV11-2 and TRBJ1-1, with a possible D match to TRBD1 (6 bases). The V and J ends lost 1 base and 5 bases respectively, with 14 bases between them. This CDR3 spans 15 amino acids. In germline, CDR1 is SGHAT, CDR2 FQNNGV.

J is TRBJ1-1 and V is TRBV20-1; D is possibly TRBD1 (5 bases). The CDR3 contains 9 residues. CDR1 and CDR2 (germline): DFQATT, SNEGSKA (reference sequence). Trimming took off 5 bases at V and 11 bases at J, with 9 bases between the two ends. CDR3 in amino acids: CSAAEGAFF. DNA for the CDR3: TGCAGTGCTGCGGAGGGGGCTTTCTTT.

The rearrangement uses TRBV19 and TRBJ2-3, with a tentative D call TRBD2 (6 bases). Germline CDR1 is LNHDA and CDR2 is SQIVND (reference sequence). Trimming took off 9 bases at V and 2 bases at J, with 18 bases between the two ends. The CDR3 sequence is 15 residues long. The CDR3 bases are TGTGCCAGCGCCGGAGGGCTAGGGTACACAGATACGCAGTATTTT. As protein: CASAGGLGYTDTQYF.

The chain couples TRBV29-1 to TRBJ2-1, with 13 bases matching TRBD2. CDR3 size: 16 residues. Germline loops: CDR1 SQVTM, CDR2 ANQGSEA. V gave up 5 bases and J gave up 5 bases; unmatched junction bases: 9. CDR3 in amino acids: CSVRAGTSGANNEQFF. CDR3 bases: TGCAGCGTTAGGGCCGGGACTAGCGGGGCAAACAATGAGCAGTTCTTC.

The V call is TRBV7-2, the J call TRBJ2-1; 8 nucleotides agree with TRBD2. The junction had 16 bases not matched to a gene; V was cut back by 5 bases and J by 7 bases. This CDR3 is built from 17 residues. Germline CDR1 and CDR2: SGHTA and FQGNSA. In DNA form, the CDR3 reads TGTGCCAGCAGCCGGCCGGCATTCACGGGAGGGGGGAATGAGCAGTTCTTC. This sequence encodes CASSRPAFTGGGNEQFF.

The chain links TRBV9 to TRBJ2-3; 9 nucleotides match TRBD1. The CDR3 spans 16 residues. Germline V lookup: CDR1 SGDLS, CDR2 YYNGEE. The J segment lost 3 bases and the V segment lost 4 bases, leaving 9 bases of the junction unmatched. The CDR3 DNA is TGTGCCAGCAGCCCACGGACAGGGGAGGCTACAGATACGCAGTATTTT. As protein: CASSPRTGEATDTQYF.

This sequence joins TRBV19 and TRBJ2-3, with TRBD1 matching 7 bases. After removal of 5 bases from V and 3 bases from J, the junction contained 11 bases not matched to a gene. Per the germline V gene, CDR1 is LNHDA and CDR2 is SQIVND (reference sequence). This CDR3 is built from 16 residues. CDR3 loop: CASSRQGGQGTDTQYF. CDR3 nucleotide sequence: TGTGCCAGTAGTCGACAGGGCGGCCAAGGTACAGATACGCAGTATTTT.

The chain uses TRBV27 and TRBJ1-1; D is ambiguous. The germline V and J ends were trimmed by 4 bases and 8 bases, with 11 bases remaining between them. CDR3 length: 12 residues. Looked up from germline, CDR1 is MNHEY and CDR2 is SMNVEV (reference sequence). This CDR3 reads CASSSPYEEAFF. CDR3 in DNA: TGTGCCAGCAGTTCCCCTTACGAGGAAGCTTTCTTT.

Here the CDR3 reads CASTPAGFREQYF. As DNA, the CDR3 is TGTGCCAGCACTCCGGCGGGGTTTCGCGAGCAGTACTTC. The J gene is TRBJ2-7, the V gene TRBV11-2, with D maybe TRBD2 (6 bases). V was clipped by 7 bases and J by 6 bases, with 16 bases between them. Germline CDR1 is SGHAT and CDR2 is FQNNGV. The CDR3 has 13 amino acids.

This clone was detected only once. A junction end diverges from the germline sequence, so it may reflect a read error. The chain employs TRBV7-7 and TRBJ2-4; the match to TRBD2 covers 7 bases. This CDR3 region has 17 residues. Per the germline V gene, CDR1 is SSHAT and CDR2 is FNYEAQ (reference sequence). In DNA form, the CDR3 reads TGTGCTAGCAGCTCAACCAATGCGGGACTAAAATACAGCATTCAGTACTTC. Residues: CASSSTNAGLKYSIQYF.

V and J are TRBV19 and TRBJ2-1, with TRBD2 as a possible D gene (6 bases). Germline V gene lookup returns CDR1 LNHDA and CDR2 SQIVND (reference sequence). The CDR3 sequence is 16 residues long. V lost 5 bases and J 0 bases, leaving 14 bases between the germline ends. The CDR3 nucleotides are TGTGCCAGTAGTGCGACTAGTTATGGCTCCTACAATGAGCAGTTCTTC. Translated: CASSATSYGSYNEQFF.

The chain links TRBV4-2 to TRBJ2-1, with 8 bases matching TRBD2. CDR1 and CDR2 from the germline V gene are LGHNA and YNFKEQ. The CDR3 runs to 17 residues. After removal of 1 base from V and 9 bases from J, the junction contained 14 bases not matched to a gene. CDR3 sequence: CASSQVQLAGGSGEQFF. DNA of the CDR3: TGTGCCAGCAGCCAAGTTCAGCTGGCGGGAGGTTCGGGTGAGCAGTTCTTC.

The chain couples TRBV10-3 to TRBJ2-7, with D maybe TRBD1 (5 bases). Trimming took 5 bases from V and 0 from J, leaving 14 bases between them. This CDR3 has 15 residues. CDR1 is ENHRY and CDR2 is SYGVKD in the germline V gene. CDR3 in amino acids: CAISNPTEHSYEQYF. The DNA for the CDR3 is TGTGCCATCAGTAATCCGACAGAGCACTCCTACGAGCAGTACTTC.

This chain joins TRBV19 and TRBJ2-7; D is possibly TRBD1 (5 bases). CDR3 size: 16 residues. Germline lookup yields CDR1 LNHDA and CDR2 SQIVND (reference sequence). Trimming cost V 5 bases and J 7 bases, with 24 bases left between them. DNA for the CDR3: TGTGCCAGTAGTCGGGCAGGGTCCCTGCTTGAAGGGGAGCAGTACTTC. It translates to CASSRAGSLLEGEQYF. The full variable domain, with the rest looked up from reference TRBV19 and TRBJ2-7, is DGGITQSPKYLFRKEGQNVTLSCEQNLNHDAMYWYRQDPGQGLRLIYYSQIVNDFQKGDIAEGYSVSREKKESFPLTVTSAQKNPTAFYLCASSRAGSLLEGEQYFGPGTRLTVT.

The chain carries TRBV7-2 and TRBJ2-1; 7 bases are a match to TRBD2. The germline V gene encodes CDR1 SGHTA and CDR2 FQGNSA. The V and J ends lost 5 bases and 3 bases, in that order; junction bases with no gene match: 7. The CDR3 is 15 amino acids. CDR3 region: CASSPWEGIYNEQFF. The CDR3 DNA reads as TGTGCCAGCAGCCCCTGGGAGGGGATCTACAATGAGCAGTTCTTC.

As to this clone: In the same sample, other DNA sequences code for this CDR3. V gene TRBV5-6 combines with J gene TRBJ2-7; 15 bases are a match to TRBD2. The CDR3 runs to 16 residues. Germline CDR1 reads SGHDT; CDR2 reads YYEEEE. V lost 4 bases and J lost 5; bases outside the gene matches: 7. In DNA form, the CDR3 reads TGTGCCAGCAGCCCGGGACTAGCGGGAGGTTTCCACGAGCAGTACTTC. Residues: CASSPGLAGGFHEQYF.

The rearrangement uses TRBV4-3 and TRBJ2-7, with a weak D call TRBD2 (5 bases). Germline loops: CDR1 LGHNA, CDR2 YSLEER. Deletions cut 0 bases from V and 2 bases from J, with 8 bases between. The length of the CDR3 is 14 residues. In DNA, the CDR3 is TGCGCCAGCAGCCAAGATACCGGGGCCTACGAGCAGTACTTC. Translated, it gives CASSQDTGAYEQYF.

This chain joins TRBV9 and TRBJ2-3; unclear D gene. CDR1 is SGDLS and CDR2 is YYNGEE in the germline V gene. V gave up 0 bases and J gave up 3 bases, with 14 bases separating them. This CDR3 is built from 16 residues. The DNA of the CDR3 is TGTGCCAGCAGCGTAGGAGGAGCTTTAAGGACAGATACGCAGTATTTT. It specifies CASSVGGALRTDTQYF.

The chain employs TRBV25-1 and TRBJ1-2; TRBD1 matches 8 bases. The CDR3 spans 15 residues. Trimming cost V 6 bases and J 4 bases; bases outside gene matches: 10. In germline, CDR1 is MGHDK, CDR2 SYGVNS. CDR3 in amino acids: CASSGVDRGSYGYTF. CDR3 DNA sequence: TGTGCCAGCAGCGGGGTCGACAGGGGAAGCTATGGCTACACCTTC.

The chain links TRBV28 to TRBJ2-4; 12 nucleotides agree with TRBD2. In germline, CDR1 is MDHEN, CDR2 SYDVKM. This CDR3 is built from 13 residues. V shed 7 bases, J shed 13 bases, and the junction held 8 bases outside the gene matches. The CDR3 bases are TGTGCCAGCACCATTGGACTAGCGGGAACACAGTACTTC. Protein sequence: CASTIGLAGTQYF.

The chain couples TRBV13 to TRBJ2-1, with 9 bases fitting TRBD2. CDR1 and CDR2 (germline): PRHDT, FYEKMQ (reference sequence). The CDR3 is 16 residues long. Unmatched junction bases numbered 7, after V lost 0 bases and J lost 7 bases. CDR3 bases: TGTGCCAGCAGCTTAGGACTAGCGGGTCTCTATAATGAGCAGTTCTTC. Its translation: CASSLGLAGLYNEQFF. The variable domain in full, with the rest retrieved from reference TRBV13 and TRBJ2-1, is AAGVIQSPRHLIKEKRETATLKCYPIPRHDTVYWYQQGPGQDPQFLISFYEKMQSDKGSIPDRFSAQQFSDYHSELNMSSLELGDSALYFCASSLGLAGLYNEQFFGPGTRLTVL.

The chain has TRBV5-4 and TRBJ2-5; 9 bases match TRBD2. V was pared by 0 bases and J by 4 bases, with 16 bases of the junction left unmatched. The CDR3 spans 19 residues. Germline CDR1 is SGHNT and CDR2 is YYREEE (reference sequence). The CDR3 loop is CASSLERGWREGRIETQYF. The CDR3 bases are TGTGCCAGCAGCTTGGAAAGGGGGTGGCGGGAGGGCCGTATAGAGACCCAGTACTTC.

This clone was seen only once. The chain is built from TRBV6-5 and TRBJ2-7; TRBD1 aligns across 8 bases. Germline V gene sequence: CDR1 MNHEY, CDR2 SVGAGI. This CDR3 is 15 amino acids long. Trimming removed 6 bases from V and 3 bases from J; junction bases left unmatched: 10. The CDR3, as DNA: TGTGCCAGCAGCCCGACGACAGGGGATTTCTACGAGCAGTACTTC. Protein sequence: CASSPTTGDFYEQYF.

V and J are TRBV4-3 and TRBJ2-7; 16 bases fit TRBD2. CDR3 length: 20 amino acids. The J segment lost 1 base and the V segment lost 0 bases, leaving 9 bases of the junction unmatched. From germline, CDR1 is LGHNA and CDR2 YSLEER. CDR3 DNA: TGCGCCAGCAGCCAAGATGCCCTGGGACTAGCGGGAGGGCGTTCCTACGAGCAGTACTTC. Protein sequence: CASSQDALGLAGGRSYEQYF.